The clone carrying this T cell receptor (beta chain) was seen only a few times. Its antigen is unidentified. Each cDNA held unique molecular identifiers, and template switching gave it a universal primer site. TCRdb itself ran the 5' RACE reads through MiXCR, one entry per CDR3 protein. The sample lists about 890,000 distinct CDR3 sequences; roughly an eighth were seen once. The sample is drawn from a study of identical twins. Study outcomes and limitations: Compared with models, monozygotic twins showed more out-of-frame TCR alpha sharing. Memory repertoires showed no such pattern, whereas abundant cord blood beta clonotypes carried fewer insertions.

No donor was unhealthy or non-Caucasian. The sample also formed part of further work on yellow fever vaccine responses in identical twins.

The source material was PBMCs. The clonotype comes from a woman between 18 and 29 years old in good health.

DNA for the CDR3: TGTGCCAGCAGTTCCGGGACAGGGATCACCGGGGAGCTGTTTTTT. Amino acid sequence: CASSSGTGITGELFF. The chain combines TRBV28 with TRBJ2-2; 9 bases align to TRBD1. Trimming cost V 4 bases and J 4 bases; bases outside gene matches: 4. The CDR3 loop spans 15 amino acids. Germline CDR1 reads MDHEN; CDR2 reads SYDVKM.